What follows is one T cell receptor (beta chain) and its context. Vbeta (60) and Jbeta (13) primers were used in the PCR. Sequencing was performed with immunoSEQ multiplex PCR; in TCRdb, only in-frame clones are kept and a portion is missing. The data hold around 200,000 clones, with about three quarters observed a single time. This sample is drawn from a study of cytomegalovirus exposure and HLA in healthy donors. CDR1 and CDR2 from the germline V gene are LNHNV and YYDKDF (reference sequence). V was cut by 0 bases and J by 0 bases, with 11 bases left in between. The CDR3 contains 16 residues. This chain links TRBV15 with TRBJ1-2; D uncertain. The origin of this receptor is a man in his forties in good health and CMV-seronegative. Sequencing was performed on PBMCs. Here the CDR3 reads CATSRDIQVANYGYTF. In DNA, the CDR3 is TGTGCCACCAGCAGAGATATCCAGGTTGCTAACTATGGCTACACCTTC.